This T cell receptor (beta chain) was found in a study of cytomegalovirus exposure and HLA in healthy donors. Broader study findings: Later analysis suggested links between common viral pathogens and several top significant clusters. There was a cluster of highly shared sequence variants that was likely a sequencing artifact.

V was trimmed by 2 bases and J by 2 bases, leaving 12 bases between them. There are 15 residues in the CDR3. Germline V CDR1 and CDR2: SNHLY, FYNNEI. Points on this clone: No antigen is known for it.

The PCR ran on 60 Vbeta and 13 Jbeta primers. Measured with immunoSEQ multiplex PCR; TCRdb has only the in-frame clones, and not every one. The sample has 120,000 or so clones, 60% to 85% seen once. This TCR was sampled from a woman aged 40-49 years in good health and CMV-seropositive. Sequenced sample: PBMCs. The rearrangement links TRBV2 to TRBJ2-5; D perhaps matches TRBD2 (6 bases). The chain's CDR3 is CASSETGAKQETQYF. The CDR3, as DNA: TGTGCCAGCAGTGAAACGGGAGCGAAACAAGAGACCCAGTACTTC.